The rows below give T cell receptor beta chains drawn from one sample of a study of blood T cell repertoires in COVID-19. Sequencing was performed with immunoSEQ multiplex PCR; in TCRdb, only in-frame clones are kept and a portion is missing. The table lists fewer than 350,000 clones, around 90% of them singletons. The sequencing sample was made of PBMCs or T cells enriched from blood (not recorded which). These receptor sequences come from a woman aged 18-29 years with acute COVID-19. CDR3s include the opening cysteine and the closing phenylalanine or tryptophan. Each record gives: J gene, V gene, clone size, D gene, CDR3 protein, CDR3 DNA. A D gene is named only where the DNA matches it firmly. Some rows have no size entry. The others give once, few or many, or a class for an expanded clone.

TRBJ1-5 TRBV28 once - CASSFPHRGTSNQPQHF TGTGCCAGCAGTTTCCCCCATCGGGGGACTAGCAATCAGCCCCAGCATTTT
TRBJ2-3 TRBV7-9 - TRBD2 CASSLGLAGGSTDTQYF TGTGCCAGCAGCCTCGGACTAGCGGGAGGGTCCACAGATACGCAGTATTTT
TRBJ1-2 TRBV6-1 - TRBD1 CASSETQGAKYGYTF TGTGCCAGCAGTGAGACTCAGGGGGCTAAGTATGGCTACACCTTC
TRBJ2-1 TRBV5-1 - - CASSPLLAHNEQFF TGCGCCAGCAGCCCCCTTCTAGCCCACAATGAGCAGTTCTTC
TRBJ2-1 TRBV4-1 - - CASSTVGALLNEQFF TGCGCCAGCAGCACGGTAGGAGCTTTATTAAATGAGCAGTTCTTC
TRBJ1-3 TRBV6-5 - - CASSYSQAWTGNTIYF TGTGCCAGCAGTTACTCTCAGGCCTGGACTGGAAACACCATATATTTT
TRBJ1-1 TRBV5-1 - TRBD1 CASSSGQGSMNTEAFF TGCGCCAGCAGCTCGGGACAGGGGAGCATGAACACTGAAGCTTTCTTT
TRBJ2-7 TRBV30 - - CAWSTTLQGEQYF TGTGCCTGGAGTACCACGCTCCAGGGGGAGCAGTACTTC
TRBJ2-2 TRBV28 - - CASRRGSNTGELFF TGTGCCTCCCGCAGAGGCTCGAACACCGGGGAGCTGTTTTTT
TRBJ2-5 TRBV12-3/TRBV12-4 - TRBD2 CASSETSAETQYF TGTGCCAGCAGTGAGACTAGCGCAGAGACCCAGTACTTC
TRBJ1-6 TRBV30 - TRBD1 CAWSEGGLRNNSPLHF TGTGCCTGGAGCGAAGGGGGCTTGAGAAATAATTCACCCCTCCACTTT
TRBJ1-2 TRBV30 - - CAWSEFGTPANYGYTF TGTGCCTGGAGCGAATTCGGGACTCCAGCTAACTATGGCTACACCTTC
TRBJ1-2 TRBV28 - - CASSRTGNYGYTF TGTGCCAGCAGCCGTACAGGGAACTATGGCTACACCTTC
TRBJ2-2 TRBV7-9 - - CAGGPGHFGELFF TGTGCCGGAGGGCCAGGACATTTCGGGGAGCTGTTTTTT
TRBJ2-6 TRBV7-8 - TRBD2 CASSPRGLAGDAGANVLTF TGTGCCAGCAGTCCGCGGGGACTAGCGGGAGATGCCGGGGCCAACGTCCTGACTTTC
TRBJ1-5 TRBV6-1 - - CASSDRGSAGQPQHF TGTGCCAGCAGTGACAGGGGTTCAGCGGGGCAGCCCCAGCATTTT
TRBJ1-5 TRBV28 - - CASSLGGSFNQPQHF TGTGCCAGCAGTTTAGGGGGGAGCTTCAATCAGCCCCAGCATTTT
TRBJ2-1 TRBV28 - TRBD2 CASSSVSGTSPYNEQFF TGTGCCAGCAGTTCCGTGAGCGGGACGTCTCCTTACAATGAGCAGTTCTTC
TRBJ2-2 TRBV11-2 - TRBD2 CASSLGGLAGGSGELFF TGTGCCAGCAGCTTAGGTGGTCTAGCGGGAGGGTCCGGGGAGCTGTTTTTT
TRBJ1-5 TRBV12-3/TRBV12-4 - - CASVGGFNQPQHF TGTGCCAGCGTCGGGGGGTTCAATCAGCCCCAGCATTTT
TRBJ2-2 TRBV5-1 - - CASSFWQELTGELFF TGCGCCAGCAGCTTTTGGCAGGAACTCACCGGGGAGCTGTTTTTT
TRBJ1-2 TRBV10-2 - - CASSGQGVAGYTF TGCGCCAGCAGTGGCCAAGGGGTGGCTGGCTACACCTTC
TRBJ1-6 TRBV28 once - CASSSLDREYNSPLHF TGTGCCAGCAGTTCGTTGGACAGAGAATATAATTCACCCCTCCACTTT
TRBJ2-5 TRBV5-4 many - CASRAGLSQETQYF TGTGCCAGCAGGGCGGGACTCAGCCAAGAGACCCAGTACTTC
TRBJ1-5 TRBV12-3/TRBV12-4 - TRBD1 CASSGDRDQPQHF TGTGCCAGCAGTGGGGACAGGGATCAGCCCCAGCATTTT
TRBJ2-7 TRBV19 - TRBD2 CASRDVPGLAGGEQYF TGTGCCAGTAGAGACGTACCGGGACTAGCGGGAGGCGAGCAGTACTTC
TRBJ2-1 TRBV14 - TRBD2 CASSQGTSGQGWYNEQFF TGTGCCAGCAGCCAAGGGACTAGCGGCCAAGGGTGGTACAATGAGCAGTTCTTC
TRBJ2-5 TRBV7-9 few TRBD1 CASSVDREQTQYF TGTGCCAGCAGCGTGGACAGGGAACAGACCCAGTACTTC
TRBJ2-2 TRBV10-1 - TRBD1 CASSLGTVGTGELFF TGCGCCAGCAGTCTTGGGACAGTAGGTACCGGGGAGCTGTTTTTT